The text below deals with one T cell receptor beta chain. With 4 bases removed from V and 7 bases from J, the gap between germline ends came to 17 bases. CDR1 is SGDLS and CDR2 is YYNGEE in the germline V gene. The CDR3 has 14 amino acids. These data originate in a study of preoperative IRX-2 immunotherapy in early breast cancer. Only in-frame clones appear in the TCRdb table, and some are missing; sequencing was by immunoSEQ multiplex PCR. Altogether about 28,000 clones are present, 70% to 85% being singletons, with the ten largest covering less than 3.5%. Treatment denoted: preoperative locoregional IRX-2 cytokine immunotherapy. Samples came from a phase Ib trial of preoperative locoregional IRX-2 cytokine immunotherapy.

Sampling was conducted from a patient treated with IRX-2 immunotherapy. The sequence was collected from a human donor with breast cancer. The J gene is TRBJ1-2, the V gene TRBV9, with D possibly being TRBD1 (5 bases). This CDR3 reads CASSTNLQGRGYTF. The CDR3 coding sequence is TGTGCCAGCAGCACCAATTTGCAGGGTCGTGGCTACACCTTC. Full variable domain (rest looked up from reference TRBV9 and TRBJ1-2): DSGVTQTPKHLITATGQRVTLRCSPRSGDLSVYWYQQSLDQGLQFLIQYYNGEERAKGNILERFSAQQFPDLHSELNLSSLELGDSALYFCASSTNLQGRGYTFGSGTRLTVV.